This T cell receptor (beta chain) was profiled in a study of neoadjuvant anti-PD-1 for oral cavity cancer. Study context: Nivolumab at 3 mg/kg was mostly given biweekly, three to four doses, pre-surgery.

TCRdb keeps only in-frame clones here, not all; method: immunoSEQ multiplex PCR. The sample holds about 7,200 clones; about 54% are singletons and the top ten take more than 6%. With 4 bases clipped from V and 7 bases from J, the junction kept 8 bases outside the gene matches. Germline assignment: CDR1 SGHRS and CDR2 YFSETQ. The CDR3 is 15 residues long. The TCR originated in a person aged 35-80 years with oral cavity squamous cell carcinoma. Sequenced material: tumor tissue, taken before nivolumab (anti-PD-1) treatment. The V call is TRBV5-1, the J call TRBJ2-1; TRBD2 matches 10 bases. The CDR3 sequence is CASSLLSGGINEQFF. CDR3 nucleotide sequence: TGCGCCAGCAGCCTACTTAGCGGGGGGATAAATGAGCAGTTCTTC.